One and the same sample provided the 2 T cell receptor beta chains below, sequenced in a study of blood T cell repertoires in COVID-19. TCRdb's table, derived via immunoSEQ multiplex PCR, lists solely in-frame clones and lacks some. In the table there are fewer than 300,000 clones, 88% of which are singletons. Sequenced material: peripheral blood. The receptors were sampled from a man aged 18-30 years with active or convalescent COVID-19.

V and J are TRBV2 and TRBJ1-2; a possible D gene is TRBD1 (6 bases). V lost 7 bases and J lost 3, with 15 bases in between. This CDR3 has 14 amino acids. Germline CDR1 and CDR2: SNHLY and FYNNEI. CDR3 sequence: CASNPDRSDYGYTF. The CDR3 DNA is TGTGCCAGCAATCCGGACAGATCCGACTATGGCTACACCTTC.

The chain recombines TRBV7-2 with TRBJ1-1; 7 nucleotides align to TRBD1. Trimming took 5 bases from V and 4 from J; bases not matched to a gene: 10. This CDR3 comprises 15 residues. Germline V gene lookup returns CDR1 SGHTA and CDR2 FQGNSA. The DNA of the CDR3 is TGTGCCAGCAGCCTCCAGACAGGGCCGGGCACTGAAGCTTTCTTT. Protein: CASSLQTGPGTEAFF.